The sequence of this TCR beta chain was determined in a study of blood T cell repertoires in COVID-19 (dated by TCRdb to 2018 to 2021). The study in broad terms: The collaborator samples originated in the United States, Italy and Spain and spanned the acute and convalescent phases of COVID-19. The repertoires were released in a freely available public database meant as a resource for research on the immune response to SARS-CoV-2. The samples were drawn from two sources: the first 160 participants of the ongoing ImmuneRACE study, and 950 to 1,500 subjects contributed by 6 global collaborators. Where available, HLA class I and class II types were obtained from metadata supplied by the sample provider rather than from assay-based typing. The prospective study material was composed of cDNA or gDNA derived from T cells, B-cell-depleted T cells, or PBMCs. Sample metadata almost always included a de-identified subject ID, COVID-19 status, age in years and sex. Deeply sampled blood TCRbeta repertoires from subjects exposed to, actively infected with, or recovered from COVID-19 were included in the dataset.

Collaborating institutions collected whole blood in K2EDTA tubes following their own protocols. For TCRbeta analysis, collaborators shipped samples as frozen whole blood, isolated PBMCs, or DNA extracted from either of those sample types. Comment on this clone: The clone's antigen remains unknown. No per-base quality is available; no much larger clone lies one base away.

General conclusions and limits of the study: How much clinical and demographic metadata was included differed by source and by participant, and the metadata was provided uncurated.

V lost 4 bases and J lost 4 bases; the stretch between them is 11 bases long. Spanning cysteine to phenylalanine, the CDR3 consists of 14 amino acids. Kept here is only the CDR3 DNA, which spans 42 bases and is read in frame from base 1. The germline V gene provides CDR1 KGHSH and CDR2 LQKENI. TCRbeta CDR3 regions were amplified from genomic DNA using the immunoSEQ Assay, a bias-controlled multiplex PCR. As for the original processing: Nucleated cell counts per sample were estimated from amplification of reference gene primers within the assay. Sequence reads were collapsed and filtered to measure the absolute abundance of every unique TCRbeta CDR3 rearrangement. Productive Simpson clonality was computed per sample as the square root of Simpson's diversity index over productive rearrangements. TCRdb mirrors the immuneACCESS table, restricted to in-frame sequences. Some clones are absent from its copies; in checked studies, under half trace to an unresolved V gene, and the reason for the others is unknown. The DNA gave D and trimming, while V, J and clone size come from that table. This sample has a few hundred thousand clones in its table, and 85% of those were observed once. Roughly 3.9% of the sample belongs to the ten largest clones.

Input material: peripheral blood. The source of this sequence is a woman aged 18-35 years with acute or convalescent COVID-19. The sequence links TRBV18 to TRBJ1-5; a weak D assignment points to TRBD1 (5 bases agree). The DNA is TGTGCCAGCTCACGGGCAGGGTCAAATCAGCCCCAGCATTTT. It is translated as CASSRAGSNQPQHF. Where the CDR3 stops, the reference TRBV18 and TRBJ1-5 genes take over; the full variable domain is NAGVMQNPRHLVRRRGQEARLRCSPMKGHSHVYWYRQLPEEGLKFMVYLQKENIIDESGMPKERFSAEFPKEGPSILRIQQVVRGDSAAYFCASSRAGSNQPQHFGDGTRLSIL.